This TCR beta chain derives from a study of cytomegalovirus exposure and HLA in healthy donors. Points from the study as a whole: Accurate HLA-A and HLA-B prediction from TCR beta sequences was reported for most subjects. It was confirmed in vitro that three of the CMV-associated chains were specific for CMV antigens. The study recorded more than 150 TCR beta chains that were cytomegalovirus-associated. In presence/absence analyses, roughly uniform sequencing depth across donors was assumed.

The PCR contained 60 Vbeta and 13 Jbeta primers. TCRdb keeps only in-frame clones here, not all; method: immunoSEQ multiplex PCR. The sample lists about 220,000 clones, roughly 85% occurring once. Worth noting for this clone: Its antigen is still unknown.

Germline values: CDR1 GTSNPN, CDR2 SVGIG (reference sequence). Trimming at V came to 1 base and at J to 0 bases, leaving 9 bases not matched to a gene. The CDR3 loop spans 17 amino acids. The sequence was collected from a male donor in good health and CMV-seronegative. Sequenced sample: PBMCs. The chain employs TRBV30 and TRBJ2-3, with 8 nucleotides matching TRBD1. CDR3 DNA: TGTGCCTGGAGTGATATGGGGTGGGACAGGAGCACAGATACGCAGTATTTT. Its protein is CAWSDMGWDRSTDTQYF.